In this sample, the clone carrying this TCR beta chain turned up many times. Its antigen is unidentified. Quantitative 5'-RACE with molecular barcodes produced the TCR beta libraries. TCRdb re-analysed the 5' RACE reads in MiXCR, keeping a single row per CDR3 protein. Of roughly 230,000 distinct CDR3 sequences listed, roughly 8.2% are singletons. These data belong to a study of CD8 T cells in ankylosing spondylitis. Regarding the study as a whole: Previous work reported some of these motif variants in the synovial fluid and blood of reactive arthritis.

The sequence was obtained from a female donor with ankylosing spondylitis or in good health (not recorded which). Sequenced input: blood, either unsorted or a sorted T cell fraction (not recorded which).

Here the CDR3 DNA reads TGTGCCAGCAGTACGGGACTAGCGGGAACCGGGGAGCTGTTTTTT. This sequence encodes CASSTGLAGTGELFF. The chain recombines TRBV6-1 with TRBJ2-2; TRBD2 matches 13 bases. V was clipped by 5 bases and J by 5 bases; unmatched bases: 2. The CDR3 runs to 15 residues. The germline V gene has CDR1 MNHNS and CDR2 SASEGT.